This passage covers 26 T cell receptor beta chains from one sample sequenced in a study of T cell changes during pregnancy in multiple sclerosis. Sequencing used immunoSEQ multiplex PCR; TCRdb keeps in-frame clones, though not all of them. The sample carries over 70,000 clones, 80% to 95% recorded once. The sequenced sample was peripheral blood, obtained in the first trimester of pregnancy. These receptors were obtained from a female donor in good health, enrolled as a control in a pregnancy study.

This chain links TRBV4-2 with TRBJ2-4; 13 nucleotides align to TRBD2. The CDR3 runs 17 residues. Germline CDR1 reads LGHNA; CDR2 reads YNFKEQ. Trimming at V came to 6 bases and at J to 0 bases, leaving 5 bases not matched to a gene. In DNA form, the CDR3 reads TGTGCCAGCAGTCCGGGGACTAGCGGGGTAGCCAAAAACATTCAGTACTTC. It translates to CASSPGTSGVAKNIQYF.

The CDR3 DNA reads as TGCGCCAGCAGCCCAATTCGAACAGGGGATAATACTGAAGCTTTCTTT. Translated: CASSPIRTGDNTEAFF. The chain joins TRBV4-1 to TRBJ1-1, with 7 bases fitting TRBD1. CDR3 length equals 16 residues. V gave up 4 bases and J gave up 5 bases; unmatched junction bases: 13. Germline CDR1 is MGHRA and CDR2 is YSYEKL.

The genes are TRBV11-2 and TRBJ2-7, with TRBD2 matching over 10 bases. This CDR3 has 16 residues. Germline assignment: CDR1 SGHAT and CDR2 FQNNGV. The J segment lost 1 base and the V segment lost 4 bases, leaving 7 bases of the junction unmatched. CDR3 region: CASSWTSGTPSYEQYF. CDR3 DNA sequence: TGTGCCAGCAGCTGGACTAGCGGAACACCTTCCTACGAGCAGTACTTC. The full variable domain, in which reference TRBV11-2 and TRBJ2-7 provide the parts outside the CDR3, is EAGVAQSPRYKIIEKRQSVAFWCNPISGHATLYWYQQILGQGPKLLIQFQNNGVVDDSQLPKDRFSAERLKGVDSTLKIQPAKLEDSAVYLCASSWTSGTPSYEQYFGPGTRLTVT.

This chain links TRBV27 with TRBJ2-7; 7 bases map to TRBD1. With V trimmed by 10 bases and J by 0 bases, 6 bases remained unmatched. The CDR3 covers 13 residues. In germline, CDR1 is MNHEY, CDR2 SMNVEV (reference sequence). This CDR3 reads CATRGGFSYEQYF. CDR3 DNA sequence: TGTGCCACCAGAGGGGGCTTCTCCTACGAGCAGTACTTC.

This chain joins TRBV25-1 and TRBJ2-7; 8 bases match TRBD1. The ends lost 2 bases at V and 5 bases at J; junction bases unmatched: 8. This CDR3 region has 15 residues. CDR1 is MGHDK, CDR2 SYGVNS, per germline. The CDR3 loop is CASSEQGQVVHEQYF. The CDR3 DNA is TGTGCCAGCAGTGAACAGGGACAGGTTGTCCACGAGCAGTACTTC.

The chain recombines TRBV6-1 with TRBJ2-5; unclear D gene. Trimming took 5 bases from V and 1 from J, leaving 8 bases between them. The CDR3 has 13 residues. Looked up from germline, CDR1 is MNHNS and CDR2 is SASEGT. The CDR3 nucleotides are TGTGCCAGCAGTCCACCGGGCCAAGAGACCCAGTACTTC. Translation gives CASSPPGQETQYF.

The CDR3 reads CASSLLRGTNTGELFF. Written as DNA, the CDR3 is TGCGCCAGCAGCTTGTTAAGGGGCACGAACACCGGGGAGCTGTTTTTT. The chain joins TRBV5-1 to TRBJ2-2; D perhaps matches TRBD1 (5 bases). Germline CDR1 and CDR2: SGHRS and YFSETQ. This CDR3 comprises 16 residues. V lost 1 base to trimming and J lost 0 bases, with 10 bases between them.

The chain employs TRBV2 and TRBJ2-5, with TRBD1 as a possible D gene (5 bases). Trimming pared 10 bases from V and 5 bases from J, leaving 20 bases between. The CDR3 is 14 amino acids. The V gene's germline CDR1 is SNHLY and CDR2 FYNNEI. DNA for the CDR3: TGTGCCACTCTGGACATCGTGGGTTGGGAGACCCAGTACTTC. Translation gives CATLDIVGWETQYF.

The chain has TRBV10-3 and TRBJ1-1; TRBD1 matches at 8 bases. This CDR3 is built from 14 residues. CDR1 is ENHRY and CDR2 is SYGVKD in the germline V gene. The trim removed 4 bases at V and 3 bases at J, leaving 4 bases unmatched. CDR3 bases: TGTGCCATCAGTGGGACAGGGTGGGACACTGAAGCTTTCTTT. It translates to CAISGTGWDTEAFF.

This chain connects TRBV5-1 to TRBJ2-7; tentatively, D is TRBD2 (5 bases). Between the trimmed V and J ends, which lost 5 bases and 0 bases, there was a span of 9 bases. CDR3 length equals 13 residues. CDR1 and CDR2 from the germline V gene are SGHRS and YFSETQ. The CDR3, as DNA: TGCGCCAGCAGAGGACTTAGCTCCTACGAGCAGTACTTC. This sequence encodes CASRGLSSYEQYF.

The CDR3 is CASSDEDEQFF. DNA for the CDR3: TGCGCCAGCAGCGATGAGGATGAGCAGTTCTTC. The gene calls are TRBV10-2 and TRBJ2-1; D gene ambiguous. Germline loops: CDR1 WSHSY, CDR2 SAAADI. The CDR3 totals 11 residues. Deletions cut 6 bases from V and 8 bases from J, with 8 bases between.

The gene calls are TRBV6-6 and TRBJ2-7, with 10 nucleotides matching TRBD1. The CDR3 extends over 14 amino acids. Per germline, CDR1 MNHNY and CDR2 SVGAGI (reference sequence). V lost 2 bases and J lost 6; bases outside the gene matches: 4. This CDR3 reads CASSYQGQGPEQYF. The CDR3 DNA sequence: TGTGCCAGCAGTTACCAGGGACAGGGGCCCGAGCAGTACTTC.

This clone was found once. V and J are TRBV5-4 and TRBJ1-1, with 10 bases fitting TRBD1. V was clipped by 2 bases and J by 5 bases; unmatched bases: 15. The CDR3 extends over 18 amino acids. Germline values: CDR1 SGHNT, CDR2 YYREEE (reference sequence). Here the CDR3 DNA reads TGTGCCAGCAGCTTAGGGCCGAGACAGGGGGCCTCCCGAACTGAAGCTTTCTTT. It specifies CASSLGPRQGASRTEAFF.

The V gene is TRBV19, the J gene TRBJ2-1; 13 bases match TRBD2. Germline loops: CDR1 LNHDA, CDR2 SQIVND (reference sequence). This CDR3 is built from 15 residues. Trimming removed 5 bases from V and 5 bases from J; junction bases left unmatched: 3. In DNA, the CDR3 is TGTGCCAGTAGTCCCGGACTAGCGGGGGACAATGAGCAGTTCTTC. Translated: CASSPGLAGDNEQFF.

The chain combines TRBV5-1 with TRBJ2-3; the match to TRBD1 covers 7 bases. Germline V lookup: CDR1 SGHRS, CDR2 YFSETQ. The junction had 11 bases not matched to a gene; V was cut back by 4 bases and J by 0 bases. The CDR3 totals 17 residues. The CDR3 reads CASSHRDSRISTDTQYF. CDR3 nucleotide sequence: TGCGCCAGCAGCCACAGGGACAGCCGGATAAGCACAGATACGCAGTATTTT. The variable domain in full, with the rest retrieved from reference TRBV5-1 and TRBJ2-3, is KAGVTQTPRYLIKTRGQQVTLSCSPISGHRSVSWYQQTPGQGLQFLFEYFSETQRNKGNFPGRFSGRQFSNSRSEMNVSTLELGDSALYLCASSHRDSRISTDTQYFGPGTRLTVL.

The chain is built from TRBV6-1 and TRBJ1-5; 8 bases are shared with TRBD1. Germline V gives CDR1 MNHNS, CDR2 SASEGT. The J segment lost 3 bases and the V segment lost 7 bases, leaving 5 bases of the junction unmatched. This CDR3 has 14 amino acids. The CDR3 here is CASNDRGFNQPQHF. The CDR3 nucleotides read TGTGCCAGCAATGACAGGGGTTTCAATCAGCCCCAGCATTTT.

This chain connects TRBV30 to TRBJ2-3, with TRBD2 matching 9 bases. Per the germline V gene, CDR1 is GTSNPN and CDR2 is SVGIG (reference sequence). The CDR3 extends over 14 amino acids. The J segment lost 5 bases and the V segment lost 3 bases, leaving 6 bases of the junction unmatched. The CDR3 here is CAWRRGLAGDTQYF. CDR3 DNA sequence: TGTGCCTGGAGAAGGGGACTAGCTGGAGATACGCAGTATTTT.

The V and J genes are TRBV4-1 and TRBJ2-5; 7 bases map to TRBD2. This CDR3 has 14 residues. V lost 4 bases to trimming and J lost 4 bases; unmatched junction nucleotides: 6. Germline V gene data show CDR1 as MGHRA and CDR2 as YSYEKL. CDR3 DNA sequence: TGCGCCAGCAGCCCCACTTTAGCGGGAGAGACCCAGTACTTC. Amino acid sequence: CASSPTLAGETQYF.

This rearrangement joins TRBV7-2 to TRBJ2-1; 11 nucleotides line up with TRBD1. V lost 2 bases to trimming and J lost 10 bases; unmatched junction nucleotides: 4. The CDR3 runs 14 residues. Germline loops: CDR1 SGHTA, CDR2 FQGNSA. CDR3: CASSLRTGGWEQFF. For the CDR3, the DNA is TGTGCCAGCAGCTTAAGGACAGGGGGCTGGGAGCAGTTCTTC.

This rearrangement joins TRBV4-1 to TRBJ2-5; D may be TRBD1 (6 bases). The V gene's germline CDR1 is MGHRA and CDR2 YSYEKL. The ends were cut back, 4 bases at V and 4 bases at J, with 19 bases in the middle. The CDR3 length is 16 residues. The DNA of the CDR3 is TGCGCCAGCAGCCCCCCCGACAGGCCGCGAAGAGAGACCCAGTACTTC. Translation: CASSPPDRPRRETQYF.

The rearrangement uses TRBV5-1 and TRBJ2-1; D may be TRBD1 (6 bases). Germline V CDR1 and CDR2: SGHRS, YFSETQ. The CDR3 covers 16 residues. V lost 0 bases, J lost 0 bases, and 10 bases lay in between. The CDR3 is CASSLDTDSSYNEQFF. DNA of the CDR3: TGCGCCAGCAGCTTGGATACGGACAGCTCCTACAATGAGCAGTTCTTC.

This sequence joins TRBV27 and TRBJ2-7; 8 nucleotides agree with TRBD1. V lost 5 bases, J lost 5 bases, and 8 bases stayed unmatched. The CDR3 is 14 residues long. CDR1 and CDR2 (germline): MNHEY, SMNVEV (reference sequence). CDR3 nucleotide sequence: TGTGCCAGCAGTCCCAGGGGGCGCGGCGACGAGCAGTACTTC. This codes for CASSPRGRGDEQYF.

This clone is labeled as medium-sized. The chain combines TRBV28 with TRBJ1-2, with a weak D call TRBD1 (6 bases). Germline CDR1 reads MDHEN; CDR2 reads SYDVKM. The V and J ends lost 5 bases and 4 bases respectively, with 26 bases between them. The CDR3 has 18 amino acids. Here the CDR3 DNA reads TGTGCCAGCAGTATACAGGGATTAAGCCCGGTCGGAGGCTATGGCTACACCTTC. Translated, it gives CASSIQGLSPVGGYGYTF.

V and J are TRBV25-1 and TRBJ2-7; 11 nucleotides line up with TRBD2. Losses at the gene ends were 5 bases for V and 6 bases for J; bases not matched to a gene: 0. The CDR3 runs 12 residues. Germline V lookup: CDR1 MGHDK, CDR2 SYGVNS. CDR3 bases: TGTGCCAGCAGTACTAGCGGGAGCGAGCAGTACTTC. Residues: CASSTSGSEQYF.

This clone was seen a single time. The V and J genes are TRBV5-1 and TRBJ2-1, with a possible D match to TRBD2 (5 bases). Germline values: CDR1 SGHRS, CDR2 YFSETQ. V was trimmed by 3 bases and J by 3 bases, leaving 13 bases between them. This CDR3 has 15 amino acids. The CDR3, as DNA: TGCGCCAGCAGCTGGGAACCCGGGAACTACAATGAGCAGTTCTTC. Translating gives CASSWEPGNYNEQFF.

V and J are TRBV11-2 and TRBJ1-1; D unclear. The length of the CDR3 is 12 residues. V was cut by 5 bases and J by 4 bases, with 8 bases left in between. Looked up from germline, CDR1 is SGHAT and CDR2 is FQNNGV. CDR3 protein: CASSRHGTEAFF. Here the CDR3 DNA reads TGTGCCAGCAGCAGACATGGCACTGAAGCTTTCTTT.